This passage covers 12 T cell receptor beta chains from one sample sequenced in a study of blood T cell repertoires in COVID-19. Method: immunoSEQ multiplex PCR; TCRdb's copy keeps in-frame clones and lacks some. The data hold fewer than 500,000 clones, with about nine tenths observed a single time. Sequenced input: PBMCs or T cells enriched from blood (not recorded which). Receptors were obtained from a young woman who had recovered from COVID-19.

This chain joins TRBV28 and TRBJ1-2, with D perhaps TRBD1 (6 bases). Trimming stripped 7 bases from V and 3 bases from J, with 21 bases between. The CDR3 is made up of 16 amino acids. Germline CDR1 MDHEN, CDR2 SYDVKM. This chain's CDR3 is CASKGAGALEYYGYTF. The CDR3 region has the DNA TGTGCCAGCAAAGGGGCAGGGGCCTTAGAGTACTATGGCTACACCTTC.

The chain is built from TRBV6-6 and TRBJ1-1; maybe TRBD1 (5 bases). CDR3 size: 14 residues. CDR1 and CDR2 (germline): MNHNY, SVGAGI (reference sequence). Trimming stripped 5 bases from V and 9 bases from J, with 19 bases between. The chain's CDR3 is CASSTGLGEGQAFF. The CDR3 bases are TGTGCCAGCAGTACAGGATTGGGTGAAGGCCAAGCTTTCTTT.

The chain is built from TRBV30 and TRBJ2-2; D is undetermined. In germline, CDR1 is GTSNPN, CDR2 SVGIG (reference sequence). This CDR3 contains 14 residues. V shed 2 bases and J shed 7 bases, with 14 bases lying between them. The CDR3 bases are TGTGCCTGGAGTCTTGCCCTCAGTGACGGGGAGCTGTTTTTT. It specifies CAWSLALSDGELFF.

The chain is built from TRBV6-5 and TRBJ1-4, with D uncertain. CDR1 and CDR2 from the germline V gene are MNHEY and SVGAGI. The CDR3 loop spans 14 amino acids. Trimming took off 0 bases at V and 11 bases at J, with 13 bases between the two ends. The CDR3 sequence is CASSYSNGEGKLFF. The DNA for the CDR3 is TGTGCCAGCAGTTACTCGAACGGGGAAGGGAAACTGTTTTTT.

The V and J genes are TRBV7-9 and TRBJ1-2, with a tentative D call TRBD1 (6 bases). Germline-derived CDR1 and CDR2 are SEHNR and FQNEAQ (reference sequence). Trimming shortened V by 0 bases and J by 3 bases, and 11 bases separated the two germline ends. CDR3 length: 15 residues. In DNA, the CDR3 is TGTGCCAGCAGCTTAGCGAGGGCAGGGGACTATGGCTACACCTTC. This translates into CASSLARAGDYGYTF.

The chain links TRBV18 to TRBJ1-1, with TRBD1 identical over 7 bases. After removal of 8 bases from V and 0 bases from J, the junction contained 9 bases not matched to a gene. The CDR3 has 15 amino acids. Germline V gene lookup returns CDR1 KGHSH and CDR2 LQKENI. DNA for the CDR3: TGTGCCAGCCTCGGACAGGCCCTCATGAACACTGAAGCTTTCTTT. It translates to CASLGQALMNTEAFF.

The rearrangement uses TRBV7-8 and TRBJ1-1, with D tentatively TRBD1 (6 bases). V lost 5 bases and J 6 bases, leaving 28 bases between the germline ends. Germline V lookup: CDR1 SGHVS, CDR2 FQNEAQ. The CDR3 is made up of 18 amino acids. The CDR3 region has the DNA TGTGCCAGCAGCCCCTGGGGGGGACAACGGTTTCTGGGGGCTGAAGCTTTCTTT. Protein sequence: CASSPWGGQRFLGAEAFF. The full variable domain, with the rest looked up from reference TRBV7-8 and TRBJ1-1, is GAGVSQSPRYKVAKRGQDVALRCDPISGHVSLFWYQQALGQGPEFLTYFQNEAQLDKSGLPSDRFFAERPEGSVSTLKIQRTQQEDSAVYLCASSPWGGQRFLGAEAFFGQGTRLTVV.

The table lists this clone with a count of one. CDR3 sequence: CASSLGGGRPTSYEQYF. The CDR3 DNA sequence: TGTGCCAGCAGCTTAGGGGGGGGCAGGCCCACCTCCTACGAGCAGTACTTC. The chain carries TRBV7-6 and TRBJ2-7; possibly TRBD2 for D (7 bases). The CDR3 length is 17 residues. Trimming shortened V by 1 base and J by 0 bases, and 16 bases separated the two germline ends. CDR1 and CDR2 from the germline V gene are SGHVS and FNYEAQ.

The chain carries TRBV5-1 and TRBJ2-7, with 7 bases identical to TRBD1. This CDR3 contains 13 residues. Germline V gives CDR1 SGHRS, CDR2 YFSETQ. J lost 4 bases, V lost 2 bases, and 3 bases had no gene match. The CDR3 region has the DNA TGCGCCAGCAGCTTCACAGGGGTGTACGAGCAGTACTTC. This encodes CASSFTGVYEQYF.

CDR3 protein: CASSPDSGGTQYF. CDR3 coding DNA: TGCGCCAGCAGCCCGGACAGCGGGGGTACGCAGTATTTT. The chain employs TRBV10-1 and TRBJ2-3; 8 bases line up with TRBD2. Germline-derived CDR1 and CDR2 are WNHNN and SYGVQD (reference sequence). The length of the CDR3 is 13 residues. The V segment lost 6 bases and the J segment 8 bases; nucleotides outside the gene matches: 7.

The CDR3 spells CSASGGKAQYF. DNA of the CDR3: TGCAGTGCTTCGGGTGGCAAGGCCCAGTACTTC. This chain uses TRBV20-1 with TRBJ2-5; no clear D. V lost 5 bases and J lost 9, with 13 bases in between. The CDR3 sequence is 11 residues long. The germline CDR1 and CDR2 sequences are DFQATT and SNEGSKA (reference sequence).

This chain links TRBV18 with TRBJ1-5, with 7 bases identical to TRBD1. After removal of 6 bases from V and 5 bases from J, the junction contained 7 bases not matched to a gene. The CDR3 is made up of 14 amino acids. The germline gives CDR1 KGHSH, CDR2 LQKENI. The CDR3 region is CASSPDRDDQPQHF. The CDR3 nucleotides read TGTGCCAGCTCCCCTGACAGGGACGATCAGCCCCAGCATTTT.